These 32 T cell receptor beta chains were all obtained from the same sample, sequenced in a study of blood T cell repertoires in COVID-19. TCRdb's copy holds only in-frame clones and misses some; the assay was immunoSEQ multiplex PCR. This table holds approximately 150,000 clones, more than 85% found once. Material: peripheral blood. Source of these receptors: a man between 45 and 60 years old with active or convalescent COVID-19.

This clone was recorded once. The chain uses TRBV27 and TRBJ2-1, with D tentatively TRBD1 (6 bases). The CDR3 is 15 amino acids. Trimming shortened V by 0 bases and J by 0 bases, and 6 bases separated the two germline ends. Looked up from germline, CDR1 is MNHEY and CDR2 is SMNVEV (reference sequence). In DNA form, the CDR3 reads TGTGCCAGCAGTTTATCGACAGGCTCCTACAATGAGCAGTTCTTC. Protein: CASSLSTGSYNEQFF.

This chain connects TRBV11-2 to TRBJ2-5; perhaps TRBD1 as D (6 bases). V gave up 5 bases and J gave up 5 bases, with 21 bases separating them. This CDR3 region has 16 residues. Germline V lookup: CDR1 SGHAT, CDR2 FQNNGV. CDR3 coding DNA: TGTGCCAGCAGCCAGGCCACAGGGCACCCATTGGAGACCCAGTACTTC. This translates into CASSQATGHPLETQYF.

The V gene is TRBV9, the J gene TRBJ2-5; the match to TRBD1 covers 7 bases. The CDR3 spans 14 residues. Germline loops: CDR1 SGDLS, CDR2 YYNGEE. The V segment lost 0 bases and the J segment 6 bases; nucleotides outside the gene matches: 5. The CDR3 DNA reads TGTGCCAGCAGCGTAGGTGGGGACAGACAGACCCAGTACTTC. Translated, it gives CASSVGGDRQTQYF.

This chain links TRBV9 with TRBJ2-5; D possibly corresponds to TRBD1 (8 bases). The CDR3 has 16 residues. V lost 4 bases and J lost 5, with 21 bases in between. Germline CDR1 is SGDLS and CDR2 is YYNGEE. This chain's CDR3 is CASSSFLTGGGETQYF. In DNA form, the CDR3 reads TGTGCCAGCAGCTCCTTCCTCACAGGGGGAGGGGAGACCCAGTACTTC.

This chain links TRBV18 with TRBJ2-7, with TRBD2 matching 10 bases. Germline V gene lookup returns CDR1 KGHSH and CDR2 LQKENI. This CDR3 has 15 residues. The V segment lost 5 bases and the J segment 2 bases; nucleotides outside the gene matches: 6. CDR3 bases: TGTGCCAGCTCATCAGGACTAGCGGACGCCTACGAGCAGTACTTC. It encodes CASSSGLADAYEQYF.

This chain links TRBV27 with TRBJ2-3, with a tentative D call TRBD2 (7 bases). Trimming took 5 bases from V and 3 from J, leaving 18 bases between them. The CDR3 loop spans 16 amino acids. Germline V lookup: CDR1 MNHEY, CDR2 SMNVEV (reference sequence). The chain's CDR3 is CASSVRRGGSTDTQYF. CDR3 nucleotides: TGTGCCAGCAGTGTACGCCGCGGGGGCTCGACAGATACGCAGTATTTT.

J is TRBJ2-5 and V is TRBV10-3, with D tentatively TRBD2 (5 bases). The V and J ends lost 4 bases and 3 bases respectively, with 15 bases between them. This CDR3 is built from 15 residues. Germline loops: CDR1 ENHRY, CDR2 SYGVKD. In nucleotides, the CDR3 is TGTGCCATCAGTGGTTGGGTCTCGGGGAAAGAGACCCAGTACTTC. This sequence encodes CAISGWVSGKETQYF.

The rearrangement uses TRBV6-5 and TRBJ2-5, with D perhaps matching TRBD2 (5 bases). CDR1 is MNHEY and CDR2 is SVGAGI in the germline V gene. The CDR3 is 11 residues long. Trimming left V 9 bases short and J 4 bases short, with 9 bases between. This CDR3 reads CASFRGETQYF. The CDR3 DNA reads TGTGCCAGTTTCCGGGGAGAGACCCAGTACTTC.

This clone was detected once. The chain uses TRBV5-1 and TRBJ2-3; 9 bases are shared with TRBD2. Looked up from germline, CDR1 is SGHRS and CDR2 is YFSETQ. V was pared by 5 bases and J by 2 bases, with 6 bases of the junction left unmatched. The CDR3 is 15 amino acids. This CDR3 reads CASRSGGGDTDTQYF. Written as DNA, the CDR3 is TGCGCCAGCAGGTCTGGCGGGGGGGACACAGATACGCAGTATTTT.

V usage is TRBV2 and J usage is TRBJ2-1, with TRBD2 identical over 10 bases. Germline CDR1 and CDR2: SNHLY and FYNNEI. Unmatched junction bases numbered 5, after V lost 8 bases and J lost 4 bases. This CDR3 comprises 14 residues. The CDR3 reads CASVGTSAYNEQFF. The CDR3 DNA sequence: TGTGCCAGCGTCGGGACTAGCGCTTACAATGAGCAGTTCTTC.

CDR3 loop: CASSLAPGHLYEQYF. The CDR3, as DNA: TGTGCCAGCAGCTTAGCGCCGGGACATCTTTACGAGCAGTACTTC. The V and J genes are TRBV7-2 and TRBJ2-7, with D possibly being TRBD1 (6 bases). The CDR3 consists of 15 residues. Germline V lookup: CDR1 SGHTA, CDR2 FQGNSA. Trimming removed 0 bases at V and 4 bases at J, with 13 bases between.

The CDR3 sequence: CASSTYRAQGGYTF. CDR3 DNA: TGTGCCAGCAGCACCTACAGGGCGCAAGGTGGCTACACCTTC. This chain uses TRBV7-2 with TRBJ1-2; a weak D match, TRBD1 (6 bases). The CDR3 runs 14 residues. CDR1 is SGHTA, CDR2 FQGNSA, per germline. V was shortened by 5 bases and J by 7 bases, with 17 bases between the two germline ends.

The chain recombines TRBV4-2 with TRBJ2-1, with TRBD2 identical over 12 bases. Trimming took 6 bases from V and 3 from J; bases not matched to a gene: 21. The CDR3 extends over 21 amino acids. Germline V gives CDR1 LGHNA, CDR2 YNFKEQ. In DNA, the CDR3 is TGTGCCAGCAGTCAACGGGATCCGGGACTAGCGGGTCCGAGGGGCTACAATGAGCAGTTCTTC. Encoded protein: CASSQRDPGLAGPRGYNEQFF.

The chain joins TRBV30 to TRBJ2-7, with 8 positions matching TRBD1. Germline CDR1 and CDR2: GTSNPN and SVGIG (reference sequence). The J segment lost 6 bases and the V segment lost 5 bases, leaving 3 bases of the junction unmatched. The CDR3 runs to 11 residues. Here the CDR3 DNA reads TGTGCCTGGGGACAGGGACGCGAGCAGTACTTC. Its protein product is CAWGQGREQYF.

V usage is TRBV21-1 and J usage is TRBJ2-1; TRBD2, the D gene given by the table, was not confirmed from the DNA. TRBV21-1 is shown as a pseudogene. The CDR3 has 19 residues. Here the CDR3 DNA reads TGTGCCAGCAGCTCCCCGGGAAAGAGATCTTCATCCTCCTACAATGAGCAGTTCTTC. Protein product: CASSSPGKRSSSSYNEQFF.

The rearrangement links TRBV27 to TRBJ1-2; tentatively, D is TRBD1 (6 bases). The CDR3 consists of 17 residues. Germline V gene data show CDR1 as MNHEY and CDR2 as SMNVEV (reference sequence). The V end lost 5 bases, the J end lost 2 bases, and 21 bases lay between the germline ends. This chain's CDR3 is CASSTTDPRGVNYGYTF. Written as DNA, the CDR3 is TGTGCCAGCAGTACTACGGATCCCAGGGGCGTCAACTATGGCTACACCTTC.

This rearrangement joins TRBV5-1 to TRBJ2-7; weak D call: TRBD2 (5 bases). Between the trimmed V and J ends, which lost 4 bases and 3 bases, there was a span of 14 bases. The germline V gene has CDR1 SGHRS and CDR2 YFSETQ. The CDR3 runs 14 residues. The CDR3 sequence is CASSRFTEDYEQYF. The CDR3 bases are TGCGCCAGCAGCCGCTTCACGGAGGACTACGAGCAGTACTTC.

This chain joins TRBV3-1 (or the pseudogene TRBV3-2) and TRBJ1-1, with 9 bases identical to TRBD1. Trimming at V came to 4 bases and at J to 8 bases, leaving 14 bases not matched to a gene. The germline gives CDR1 LGHDT, CDR2 YNNKEL (reference sequence). The CDR3 contains 16 residues. The CDR3 DNA reads TGTGCCAGCAGCCGACAAGTCCCGGGACAGGGCCCAGAAGCTTTCTTT. It codes for CASSRQVPGQGPEAFF.

The V and J genes are TRBV2 and TRBJ1-3; tentative D call: TRBD1 (6 bases). Trimming removed 5 bases from V and 4 bases from J, with 21 bases in between. The CDR3 has 17 amino acids. In germline, CDR1 is SNHLY, CDR2 FYNNEI. For the CDR3, the DNA is TGTGCCAGCAGTACAGGCCAAGGGACATCAAGAGGAAACACCATATATTTT. Encoded protein: CASSTGQGTSRGNTIYF. The complete variable domain, with remaining parts taken from reference TRBV2 and TRBJ1-3, reads EPEVTQTPSHQVTQMGQEVILRCVPISNHLYFYWYRQILGQKVEFLVSFYNNEISEKSEIFDDQFSVERPDGSNFTLKIRSTKLEDSAMYFCASSTGQGTSRGNTIYFGEGSWLTVV.

This chain links TRBV7-9 with TRBJ1-3; 10 positions agree with TRBD1. The junction had 7 bases not matched to a gene; V was cut back by 5 bases and J by 0 bases. Looked up from germline, CDR1 is SEHNR and CDR2 is FQNEAQ (reference sequence). The CDR3 totals 17 residues. The CDR3 DNA sequence: TGTGCCAGCAGCCTCGGACAGGGGGACCTCTCTGGAAACACCATATATTTT. Its translation: CASSLGQGDLSGNTIYF.

This sequence joins TRBV20-1 and TRBJ2-5; 8 bases agree with TRBD2. CDR3 length: 13 amino acids. V gave up 3 bases and J gave up 9 bases; unmatched junction bases: 9. CDR1 DFQATT and CDR2 SNEGSKA come from the germline V gene (reference sequence). The CDR3 region has the DNA TGCAGTGCTAGTCTAGCGGGCCATTCCGCCCAGTACTTC. Translated, it gives CSASLAGHSAQYF.

The J gene is TRBJ2-3, the V gene TRBV14, with D uncertain. The length of the CDR3 is 15 residues. V lost 0 bases to trimming and J lost 4 bases, with 11 bases between them. Germline assignment: CDR1 SGHDN and CDR2 FVKESK. The CDR3 loop reads CASSQDLTVSDTQYF. The CDR3 nucleotides are TGTGCCAGCAGCCAAGATCTAACAGTCTCAGATACGCAGTATTTT. Using reference TRBV14 and TRBJ2-3 for the parts outside the CDR3, the full variable domain is EAGVTQFPSHSVIEKGQTVTLRCDPISGHDNLYWYRRVMGKEIKFLLHFVKESKQDESGMPNNRFLAERTGGTYSTLKVQPAELEDSGVYFCASSQDLTVSDTQYFGPGTRLTVL.

The chain joins TRBV19 to TRBJ2-5; D might be TRBD1 (6 bases). CDR3 length: 14 residues. Trimming removed 5 bases from V and 2 bases from J, with 12 bases in between. Germline CDR1 reads LNHDA; CDR2 reads SQIVND (reference sequence). The CDR3, as DNA: TGTGCCAGTAGTTCCGGGACATCACAAGAGACCCAGTACTTC. This translates into CASSSGTSQETQYF. The entire variable domain, with the rest obtained from reference TRBV19 and TRBJ2-5, is as follows: DGGITQSPKYLFRKEGQNVTLSCEQNLNHDAMYWYRQDPGQGLRLIYYSQIVNDFQKGDIAEGYSVSREKKESFPLTVTSAQKNPTAFYLCASSSGTSQETQYFGPGTRLLVL.

This clone was seen a handful of times. The chain couples TRBV3-1 (or the pseudogene TRBV3-2) to TRBJ2-1, with 8 bases identical to TRBD2. The CDR3 runs to 16 residues. The germline V gene has CDR1 LGHDT and CDR2 YNNKEL (reference sequence). J lost 7 bases, V lost 3 bases, and 11 bases had no gene match. CDR3 in amino acids: CASSHFGSGSSNEQFF. CDR3 nucleotides: TGTGCCAGCAGCCACTTTGGGAGCGGGAGTTCTAATGAGCAGTTCTTC.

This clone was seen once. The rearrangement joins TRBV6-5 to TRBJ2-5, with 7 nucleotides matching TRBD2. The CDR3 has 15 residues. CDR1 and CDR2 from the germline V gene are MNHEY and SVGAGI. V lost 3 bases and J lost 1; bases outside the gene matches: 5. The CDR3 sequence is CASSYVTGGQETQYF. CDR3 sequence (DNA): TGTGCCAGCAGTTATGTTACGGGGGGCCAAGAGACCCAGTACTTC.

Here the CDR3 DNA reads TGCGCCACAGGGCAGCCGAACACCGGGGAGCTGTTTTTT. Translated, it gives CATGQPNTGELFF. V gene TRBV10-1 combines with J gene TRBJ2-2; D might be TRBD1 (5 bases). Per germline, CDR1 WNHNN and CDR2 SYGVQD (reference sequence). The CDR3 spans 13 residues. V lost 10 bases and J 0 bases, leaving 9 bases between the germline ends.

The gene calls are TRBV27 and TRBJ1-6, with TRBD1 identical over 7 bases. The V segment lost 1 base and the J segment 7 bases; nucleotides outside the gene matches: 4. Germline V CDR1 and CDR2: MNHEY, SMNVEV (reference sequence). The CDR3 has 15 residues. DNA of the CDR3: TGTGCCAGCAGTTTATTAGGGACAGAGAATTCACCCCTCCACTTT. Its translation: CASSLLGTENSPLHF.

This chain joins TRBV7-2 and TRBJ2-3; 11 nucleotides align to TRBD2. The V segment lost 4 bases and the J segment 1 base; nucleotides outside the gene matches: 7. The germline gives CDR1 SGHTA, CDR2 FQGNSA. This CDR3 spans 17 amino acids. CDR3 DNA sequence: TGTGCCAGCAGCTCAGGGACTAGCGGAGTGGGCACAGATACGCAGTATTTT. This sequence encodes CASSSGTSGVGTDTQYF.

The chain employs TRBV5-6 and TRBJ2-7; a weak D match, TRBD1 (6 bases). This CDR3 spans 15 amino acids. Trimming took 3 bases from V and 3 from J, leaving 16 bases between them. The germline V gene encodes CDR1 SGHDT and CDR2 YYEEEE. The CDR3 loop is CASSYLQGLHYEQYF. CDR3 in DNA: TGTGCCAGCAGCTATTTACAGGGTTTACACTACGAGCAGTACTTC.

V gene TRBV5-1 combines with J gene TRBJ2-1; TRBD2 aligns across 8 bases. The CDR3 consists of 15 residues. V lost 0 bases, J lost 6 bases, and 5 bases stayed unmatched. Looked up from germline, CDR1 is SGHRS and CDR2 is YFSETQ. The CDR3 reads CASSLDAGGVNEQFF. The CDR3 DNA sequence: TGCGCCAGCAGCTTGGACGCGGGGGGAGTCAATGAGCAGTTCTTC.

The table lists this clone with a few counts. This chain connects TRBV2 to TRBJ1-4, with D uncertain. CDR3 length: 12 amino acids. Germline loops: CDR1 SNHLY, CDR2 FYNNEI. Trimming took off 8 bases at V and 0 bases at J, with 4 bases between the two ends. This chain's CDR3 is CASRSTNEKLFF. Here the CDR3 DNA reads TGTGCCAGCCGGTCAACTAATGAAAAACTGTTTTTT.

This clone was counted once. The chain employs TRBV28 and TRBJ1-2; TRBD1 is a possible D gene (6 bases). This CDR3 has 14 amino acids. V shed 6 bases and J shed 6 bases, with 17 bases lying between them. Germline V gives CDR1 MDHEN, CDR2 SYDVKM. The CDR3 DNA reads TGTGCCAGCAGCCCTCCACAGGGATTCGATGGCTACACCTTC. Translation gives CASSPPQGFDGYTF.